This T cell receptor beta chain was observed in a study of monozygotic twins with inflammatory bowel disease. General observations from the study: IBD patients shared fewer clonotypes with others than healthy twins, especially with disease activity. TCRbeta diversity (inverse Simpson) was lower in IBD patients than in healthy co-twins.

No sorting of T cells preceded isolation of total RNA from whole blood. This CDR3 spans 14 amino acids. TCRdb re-called the 5' RACE reads and catalogs CDR3 proteins one per entry, DNA excluded. The sample table sets out about 150,000 distinct CDR3 sequences. A word on this clonotype: Its antigen is unknown.

The chain carries TRBV12-3 or TRBV12-4 and TRBJ2-1. This receptor was identified in a human donor with ulcerative colitis or Crohn's disease, or a healthy co-twin of an affected twin (not recorded which). Source material: blood. The CDR3 is CASSLANEYNEQFF.